This T cell receptor (beta chain) emerged from a study of shared clonotypes between healthy human individuals. A single count supports this clone. This sample includes further DNA sequences coding for the same CDR3. Per germline, CDR1 SGDLS and CDR2 YYNGEE. The CDR3 is made up of 12 amino acids. With 2 bases removed from V and 2 bases from J, the gap between germline ends came to 3 bases. Using immunoSEQ multiplex PCR, the repertoire was profiled, and TCRdb retains in-frame clones only, with some absent. The sample gives 2 million to 2.5 million clones, 90% to 96% of which show up once; about 0.13% is in the top ten.

The specimen was naive CD4+ T cells sorted from blood. The subset denotes: CD45RA+ positively selected. This TCR was sampled from a man in his late teens or twenties in good health. The rearrangement uses TRBV9 and TRBJ2-3; D remains ambiguous. The CDR3 region is CASSVITDTQYF. The CDR3, as DNA: TGTGCCAGCAGCGTCATCACAGATACGCAGTATTTT.